This TCR beta chain was identified in a study of blood T cell repertoires in COVID-19. Study at large: Researchers got acute and convalescent COVID-19 samples from the United States, Italy and Spain. T cells, B-cell-depleted T cells, or PBMCs supplied cDNA or gDNA.

Enrolled through a virtual design, the participants were between 18 and 89 years of age and came from some 25 US areas. Here immunoSEQ multiplex PCR was the method, and the copy in TCRdb shows in-frame clones only, minus some. Among approximately 270,000 clones, 90% to 95% were seen once, and the ten largest hold 1.2%. The sample was PBMCs or T cells enriched from blood (not recorded which). This clonotype was sampled from a human donor in a cohort exposed to, infected with or recovered from COVID-19 (not recorded which). The donor label of this sample is uncertain.

CDR3 amino acids: CASSLESGFTGELFF. CDR3 nucleotides: TGTGCCAGCAGCTTAGAATCAGGGTTCACCGGGGAGCTGTTTTTT. This chain connects TRBV7-9 to TRBJ2-2, with TRBD1 as a possible D gene (5 bases). Trimming stripped 1 base from V and 4 bases from J, with 10 bases between. Germline CDR1 is SEHNR and CDR2 is FQNEAQ (reference sequence). The CDR3 is made up of 15 amino acids.